This entry concerns a single T cell receptor beta chain. This sample stems from a study of preoperative IRX-2 immunotherapy in early breast cancer. Sequenced by immunoSEQ multiplex PCR; TCRdb stores in-frame clones only, minus some. The table lists some 99,000 clones, roughly 89% of them singletons, with 2% to 2.5% in the top ten. As to treatment: preoperative locoregional IRX-2 cytokine immunotherapy. Preoperative locoregional IRX-2 cytokine immunotherapy was tested in the phase Ib source study. The CDR3 is made up of 16 amino acids. Germline V lookup: CDR1 SGHRS, CDR2 YFSETQ. Trimming removed 4 bases from V and 4 bases from J, with 20 bases in between.

V gene TRBV5-1 combines with J gene TRBJ1-2; a weak D match, TRBD1 (6 bases). Sequences were derived from tumor tissue, sampled after IRX-2 immunotherapy. The TCR comes from a human donor with breast cancer. DNA for the CDR3: TGCGCCAGCAGCCCGATAGGGGGGGACCTATCCTATGGCTACACCTTC. Protein product: CASSPIGGDLSYGYTF.